The 13 T cell receptor beta chains below all came from one sample that was sequenced in a study of T cell responses to AZD1222 COVID-19 vaccine. Profiling relied on immunoSEQ multiplex PCR, and the TCRdb table lists in-frame clones only, not all of them. The repertoire holds 170,000 or so clones, 90% seen once, with approximately 2.8% in the top ten. The sequencing used peripheral blood, collected on day 0 of AZD1222 vaccination. The origin of the receptors is an adult in good health.

This chain links TRBV6-2 or TRBV6-3 with TRBJ2-7, with D possibly TRBD1 on 6 matching bases. The CDR3 is 15 amino acids. The V gene lost 4 bases and the J gene lost 2 bases, with 15 bases spanning the gap. CDR1 is MNHEY, CDR2 SVGEGT, per germline. The CDR3 reads CASSSETGTPYEQYF. DNA of the CDR3: TGTGCCAGCAGTTCGGAGACAGGTACGCCCTACGAGCAGTACTTC.

The chain is built from TRBV27 and TRBJ1-2; D not resolved. Germline loops: CDR1 MNHEY, CDR2 SMNVEV (reference sequence). The CDR3 is 14 amino acids. V lost 6 bases and J 3 bases, leaving 14 bases between the germline ends. The CDR3 coding sequence is TGTGCCAGCAGCGCGATGCCTGAACACTATGGCTACACCTTC. It codes for CASSAMPEHYGYTF.

The chain combines TRBV5-5 with TRBJ1-4, with D hard to call. The CDR3 spans 14 residues. V dropped 2 bases and J dropped 7 bases, with 12 bases sitting between them. In germline, CDR1 is SGHKS, CDR2 YYEKEE (reference sequence). CDR3 protein: CASSFSRVSEKLFF. In DNA, the CDR3 is TGTGCCAGCAGCTTTTCCCGGGTTAGTGAAAAACTGTTTTTT.

The chain employs TRBV7-3 and TRBJ2-2; 8 bases fit TRBD1. J was trimmed by 4 bases and V by 9 bases; bases with no gene match: 4. The CDR3 covers 13 residues. Germline CDR1 reads SGHTA; CDR2 reads FQGTGA. The DNA for the CDR3 is TGTGCCAGTTCGACAGGGGTCACCGGGGAGCTGTTTTTT. It translates to CASSTGVTGELFF.

The table lists this clone with a few counts. The chain is built from TRBV7-2 and TRBJ2-5; 16 positions agree with TRBD2. The germline V gene encodes CDR1 SGHTA and CDR2 FQGNSA. This CDR3 has 16 amino acids. Trimming removed 6 bases from V and 5 bases from J; junction bases left unmatched: 6. CDR3 loop: CASRPGLAGGQETQYF. DNA for the CDR3: TGTGCCAGCAGACCGGGACTAGCGGGGGGGCAGGAGACCCAGTACTTC.

This clone has more than one count but fewer than ten. The chain couples TRBV11-2 to TRBJ1-6; the D gene is possibly TRBD1 (5 bases). CDR3 length: 18 residues. V was cut by 3 bases and J by 4 bases, with 19 bases left in between. Germline V gene data show CDR1 as SGHAT and CDR2 as FQNNGV. CDR3 nucleotide sequence: TGTGCCAGCAGCTTGCACCCCAAGCCCGGGGCTTATAATTCACCCCTCCACTTT. It specifies CASSLHPKPGAYNSPLHF.

This rearrangement joins TRBV18 to TRBJ2-4; D ambiguous. From germline, CDR1 is KGHSH and CDR2 LQKENI. The CDR3 totals 15 residues. Trimming cost V 0 bases and J 1 base, with 7 bases left between them. The DNA of the CDR3 is TGTGCCAGCTCACCACCCAACCGGGCCAAAAACATTCAGTACTTC. It is translated as CASSPPNRAKNIQYF.

The V and J genes are TRBV10-3 and TRBJ2-2; the match to TRBD2 covers 10 bases. The germline V gene has CDR1 ENHRY and CDR2 SYGVKD. Trimming cost V 5 bases and J 4 bases; bases outside gene matches: 1. The CDR3 runs 14 residues. CDR3 residues: CAISSGGATGELFF. The CDR3 DNA reads as TGTGCCATCAGTAGCGGGGGGGCCACCGGGGAGCTGTTTTTT.

The V and J genes are TRBV6-2 or TRBV6-3 and TRBJ2-2; D uncertain. Germline V lookup: CDR1 MNHEY, CDR2 SVGEGT. The CDR3 has 14 amino acids. Between the trimmed V and J ends, which lost 8 bases and 7 bases, there was a span of 17 bases. The CDR3 nucleotides read TGTGCCAGCCGCCCAGCCCCTGTTGGCGGGGAGCTGTTTTTT. This encodes CASRPAPVGGELFF.

This CDR3 is CASSQPKAGYTF. CDR3 nucleotides: TGTGCCAGCAGCCAACCGAAGGCTGGCTACACCTTC. This chain links TRBV3-1 (or the pseudogene TRBV3-2) with TRBJ1-2; D is unresolved. CDR3 length: 12 residues. CDR1 is LGHDT, CDR2 YNNKEL, per germline (reference sequence). V shed 2 bases and J shed 7 bases, with 8 bases lying between them.

The V and J genes are TRBV10-3 and TRBJ1-1, with D uncertain. CDR3 length: 11 amino acids. Germline V gene sequence: CDR1 ENHRY, CDR2 SYGVKD. V was shortened by 4 bases and J by 8 bases, with 8 bases between the two germline ends. CDR3 sequence reads: CAISGVGEAFF. CDR3 DNA: TGTGCCATCAGTGGGGTGGGAGAAGCTTTCTTT.

This clone has a single count. V is TRBV7-9 and J is TRBJ2-7; 7 positions match TRBD1. CDR1 is SEHNR, CDR2 FQNEAQ, per germline (reference sequence). The CDR3 totals 17 residues. Unmatched junction bases numbered 12, after V lost 4 bases and J lost 0 bases. The CDR3 sequence: CASSSDRAARGSYEQYF. CDR3 bases: TGTGCCAGCAGCTCTGACAGGGCAGCCAGGGGCTCCTACGAGCAGTACTTC.

This chain links TRBV19 with TRBJ1-5; D is unresolved. Germline V lookup: CDR1 LNHDA, CDR2 SQIVND (reference sequence). V dropped 5 bases and J dropped 0 bases, with 11 bases sitting between them. The CDR3 is made up of 15 amino acids. The CDR3: CASSVNSYSNQPQHF. In DNA form, the CDR3 reads TGTGCCAGTAGTGTAAACAGCTATAGCAATCAGCCCCAGCATTTT.